This T cell receptor (beta chain) was sequenced in a study of patients and donors after allogeneic stem cell transplantation. The CDR3 runs to 18 residues. V lost 4 bases and J 2 bases, leaving 20 bases between the germline ends. The V gene's germline CDR1 is KGHDR and CDR2 SFDVKD. In TCRdb, the RT-PCR reads were re-called with MiXCR into one record per CDR3 protein. The table records some 960,000 distinct CDR3 sequences, approximately 18% of them present only once. This clonotype was detected ten times or more. This chain links TRBV24-1 with TRBJ1-5; unclear D gene. The TCR comes from a human donor who was either an allogeneic HSCT recipient or a stem cell or donor lymphocyte infusion donor (not recorded which). It is not recorded whose cells these are; they may come from a transplant donor. The sample was blood, either unsorted or a sorted T cell fraction (not recorded which). The CDR3 loop is CATSESDISGLCNQPQHF. The CDR3 DNA follows: TGTGCCACCAGTGAATCCGACATCTCCGGGCTTTGCAATCAGCCCCAGCATTTT.